This entry lists 2 T cell receptor beta chains sequenced from one sample in a study of T cell clones after liver transplantation. The data were produced by immunoSEQ multiplex PCR, yet TCRdb's version contains in-frame clones alone and is incomplete. The table lists tens of thousands of clones, around 70% of them singletons, with about a tenth in the top ten. The source was CD4+ T cells from blood, collected at the 22-month timepoint. All receptors derive from a human patient who received a liver transplant. Some T cells may originate from the graft donor.

This chain connects TRBV10-3 to TRBJ2-3; TRBD2 matches 14 bases. J lost 3 bases, V lost 4 bases, and 9 bases had no gene match. CDR3 size: 18 residues. Per germline, CDR1 ENHRY and CDR2 SYGVKD. The DNA of the CDR3 is TGTGCCATCAGTGGGAACGGACTAGCGGGGGGAGCAACAGATACGCAGTATTTT. Translation gives CAISGNGLAGGATDTQYF.

This chain connects TRBV2 to TRBJ2-1; no clear D gene. Germline assignment: CDR1 SNHLY and CDR2 FYNNEI. The CDR3 is made up of 11 amino acids. With 7 bases removed from V and 15 bases from J, the gap between germline ends came to 16 bases. The DNA of the CDR3 is TGTGCCAGCAACGGAGAGCGATCTCGGTTCTTC. Its protein product is CASNGERSRFF.